The entry below describes one TCR beta chain. Since all of the isolated RNA was reverse transcribed, expressed TCRB transcripts were what got sequenced. Libraries were prepared by immunoSEQ multiplex PCR; TCRdb keeps only in-frame clonotypes and omits some of them. The profile shows about 240,000 clones, about 25% of them singletons. This entry belongs to a study of beta chain features in type 1 diabetes. This CDR3 region has 16 residues. Germline V lookup: CDR1 SGHTA, CDR2 FQGNSA. Trimming removed 3 bases from V and 3 bases from J, with 16 bases in between. The sequencing sample was made of central memory CD4+ T cells from blood. The receptor comes from a man younger than 45 in good health. V gene TRBV7-2 combines with J gene TRBJ2-3; TRBD2 is a possible D gene (6 bases). CDR3 residues: CASSLPGPGRTDTQYF. CDR3 in DNA: TGTGCCAGCAGCTTGCCGGGACCAGGGAGGACAGATACGCAGTATTTT. Full variable domain (outside the CDR3, taken from reference TRBV7-2 and TRBJ2-3): GAGVSQSPSNKVTEKGKDVELRCDPISGHTALYWYRQSLGQGLEFLIYFQGNSAPDKSGLPSDRFSAERTGGSVSTLTIQRTQQEDSAVYLCASSLPGPGRTDTQYFGPGTRLTVL.